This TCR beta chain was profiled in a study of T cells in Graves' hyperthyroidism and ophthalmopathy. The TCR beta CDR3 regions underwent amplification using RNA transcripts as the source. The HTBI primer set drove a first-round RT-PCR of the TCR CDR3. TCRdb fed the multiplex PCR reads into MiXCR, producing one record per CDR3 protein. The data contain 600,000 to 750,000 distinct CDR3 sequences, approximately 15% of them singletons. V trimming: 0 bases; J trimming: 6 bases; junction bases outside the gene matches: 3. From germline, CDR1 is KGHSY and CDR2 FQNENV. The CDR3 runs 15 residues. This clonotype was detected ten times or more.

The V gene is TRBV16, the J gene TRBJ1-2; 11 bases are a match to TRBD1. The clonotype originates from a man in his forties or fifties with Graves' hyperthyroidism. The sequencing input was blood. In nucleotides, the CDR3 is TGTGCCAGCAGCCAATCTCCGGGACAGGGGGATGGCTACACCTTC. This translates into CASSQSPGQGDGYTF.